These 27 T cell receptor beta chains were sequenced from one sample in a study of OX40 agonist ivuxolimab in advanced cancers. The assay was immunoSEQ multiplex PCR, and TCRdb's table has in-frame clones only and misses some. The top ten clones hold about 18% of a sample with 50,000 to 70,000 clones, over 85% of them seen once. The specimen was CD4+ or CD8+ T cells sorted from blood, collected in a trial of the OX40 agonist ivuxolimab. These receptors were taken from an adult with an advanced solid tumor such as melanoma, head and neck, liver or kidney cancer.

The V and J genes are TRBV7-9 and TRBJ2-3; maybe TRBD2 (5 bases). From germline, CDR1 is SEHNR and CDR2 FQNEAQ (reference sequence). The CDR3 spans 17 residues. The V end was cut by 5 bases, the J end by 4 bases, with 22 bases between. CDR3 DNA: TGTGCCAGCAGCGCCTACTTGGGAGCGGCCCTGGCAGATACGCAGTATTTT. Its protein is CASSAYLGAALADTQYF.

CDR3 amino acids: CASSEKVSGEYQETQYF. Written as DNA, the CDR3 is TGCGCCAGCAGTGAAAAGGTCAGCGGGGAGTACCAAGAGACCCAGTACTTC. V usage is TRBV10-1 and J usage is TRBJ2-5; 7 bases line up with TRBD2. This CDR3 region has 17 residues. Germline trimming cut 3 bases from V and 0 bases from J; bases unmatched to any gene: 10. CDR1 is WNHNN, CDR2 SYGVQD, per germline (reference sequence).

This chain links TRBV27 with TRBJ1-5; D call uncertain. This CDR3 is built from 14 residues. From germline, CDR1 is MNHEY and CDR2 SMNVEV (reference sequence). Trimming left V 3 bases short and J 1 base short, with 7 bases between. The chain's CDR3 is CASSFSDSNQPQHF. The CDR3 DNA is TGTGCCAGCAGTTTTTCGGACAGCAATCAGCCCCAGCATTTT.

This chain uses TRBV27 with TRBJ1-5, with 8 bases aligning to TRBD1. Per the germline V gene, CDR1 is MNHEY and CDR2 is SMNVEV (reference sequence). V lost 8 bases, J lost 2 bases, and 5 bases stayed unmatched. The CDR3 has 14 amino acids. The chain's CDR3 is CASGLTGGNQPQHF. The CDR3 coding sequence is TGTGCCAGCGGTCTGACAGGGGGCAATCAGCCCCAGCATTTT.

J is TRBJ2-1 and V is TRBV9; D perhaps matches TRBD2 (7 bases). This CDR3 comprises 15 residues. Per germline, CDR1 SGDLS and CDR2 YYNGEE. Trimming stripped 0 bases from V and 4 bases from J, with 11 bases between. For the CDR3, the DNA is TGTGCCAGCAGCGTAGGAGGGGGAGGGTACAATGAGCAGTTCTTC. It is translated as CASSVGGGGYNEQFF.

The chain combines TRBV19 with TRBJ1-2, with a possible D match to TRBD1 (5 bases). The V gene lost 7 bases and the J gene lost 5 bases, with 20 bases spanning the gap. Germline-derived CDR1 and CDR2 are LNHDA and SQIVND (reference sequence). This CDR3 has 15 amino acids. Here the CDR3 reads CASTTTPGPVYGYTF. CDR3 nucleotides: TGTGCCAGTACCACAACCCCGGGGCCGGTTTATGGCTACACCTTC.

The chain employs TRBV2 and TRBJ2-7; D is undetermined. Per germline, CDR1 SNHLY and CDR2 FYNNEI. The CDR3 has 13 residues. The germline V and J ends were trimmed by 3 bases and 3 bases, with 9 bases remaining between them. CDR3 sequence reads: CASSEELNYEQYF. CDR3 nucleotide sequence: TGTGCCAGCAGTGAGGAGCTTAACTACGAGCAGTACTTC. The variable domain in full, completed from reference TRBV2 and TRBJ2-7, reads EPEVTQTPSHQVTQMGQEVILRCVPISNHLYFYWYRQILGQKVEFLVSFYNNEISEKSEIFDDQFSVERPDGSNFTLKIRSTKLEDSAMYFCASSEELNYEQYFGPGTRLTVT.

This chain uses TRBV2 with TRBJ2-3; 10 bases fit TRBD1. The J segment lost 2 bases and the V segment lost 7 bases, leaving 9 bases of the junction unmatched. There are 16 residues in the CDR3. CDR1 and CDR2 (germline): SNHLY, FYNNEI. CDR3 coding DNA: TGTGCCAGCATCCGGACAGGGGGTGCCTCCACAGATACGCAGTATTTT. Protein: CASIRTGGASTDTQYF.

CDR3 in amino acids: CASTSRDRGSYEQYF. The CDR3 DNA is TGCGCCAGCACCTCCCGGGACAGGGGGTCCTACGAGCAGTACTTC. This chain links TRBV5-1 with TRBJ2-7; 11 nucleotides line up with TRBD1. The CDR3 loop spans 15 amino acids. Germline lookup yields CDR1 SGHRS and CDR2 YFSETQ. V gave up 6 bases and J gave up 1 base; unmatched junction bases: 6.

The chain carries TRBV10-1 and TRBJ2-1; D may be TRBD2 (6 bases). Germline CDR1 and CDR2: WNHNN and SYGVQD (reference sequence). The V end lost 0 bases, the J end lost 0 bases, and 15 bases lay between the germline ends. The CDR3 has 18 amino acids. The DNA of the CDR3 is TGCGCCAGCAGTGAGTCGAGGCAGCTAGCGAGCTCCTACAATGAGCAGTTCTTC. Its translation is CASSESRQLASSYNEQFF.

The chain couples TRBV5-6 to TRBJ2-7; TRBD2 might be the D (6 bases). The CDR3 runs to 13 residues. Trimming removed 2 bases from V and 6 bases from J, with 12 bases in between. Per the germline V gene, CDR1 is SGHDT and CDR2 is YYEEEE. The CDR3 protein is CASSFGEVSEQYF. CDR3 nucleotide sequence: TGTGCCAGCAGCTTTGGGGAGGTCAGCGAGCAGTACTTC. Full variable domain (rest looked up from reference TRBV5-6 and TRBJ2-7): DAGVTQSPTHLIKTRGQQVTLRCSPKSGHDTVSWYQQALGQGPQFIFQYYEEEERQRGNFPDRFSGHQFPNYSSELNVNALLLGDSALYLCASSFGEVSEQYFGPGTRLTVT.

The chain links TRBV13 to TRBJ2-5, with 8 bases fitting TRBD1. With V trimmed by 6 bases and J by 2 bases, 5 bases remained unmatched. This CDR3 region has 14 residues. Germline CDR1 reads PRHDT; CDR2 reads FYEKMQ (reference sequence). In DNA, the CDR3 is TGTGCCAGCAGAGGCGACAGGGGTCAAGAGACCCAGTACTTC. This translates into CASRGDRGQETQYF.

The chain joins TRBV2 to TRBJ2-1; no reliable D call. CDR1 and CDR2 from the germline V gene are SNHLY and FYNNEI. The germline V and J ends were trimmed by 5 bases and 1 base, with 12 bases remaining between them. The CDR3 sequence is 15 residues long. The CDR3 spells CASSRAVGSYNEQFF. In DNA, the CDR3 is TGTGCCAGCAGTCGGGCGGTGGGGTCCTACAATGAGCAGTTCTTC.

The rearrangement joins TRBV10-3 to TRBJ1-1; TRBD1 might be the D (6 bases). This CDR3 has 14 amino acids. Trimming removed 5 bases from V and 4 bases from J, with 14 bases in between. Germline V gene sequence: CDR1 ENHRY, CDR2 SYGVKD. CDR3 residues: CAISLSQGGTEAFF. The CDR3 nucleotides are TGTGCCATCAGTCTGTCACAGGGTGGCACTGAAGCTTTCTTT.

This chain links TRBV2 with TRBJ2-1; 14 nucleotides agree with TRBD2. Germline values: CDR1 SNHLY, CDR2 FYNNEI. There are 16 residues in the CDR3. After removal of 8 bases from V and 7 bases from J, the junction contained 10 bases not matched to a gene. CDR3 protein: CASEGLAGVKSNEQFF. Written as DNA, the CDR3 is TGTGCCAGCGAGGGACTAGCGGGAGTTAAATCGAATGAGCAGTTCTTC.

The chain couples TRBV28 to TRBJ2-2, with a possible D match to TRBD1 (6 bases). This CDR3 comprises 14 residues. Trimming removed 6 bases from V and 3 bases from J, with 11 bases in between. Per germline, CDR1 MDHEN and CDR2 SYDVKM. The CDR3 loop reads CASSADRHTGELFF. CDR3 in DNA: TGTGCCAGCAGCGCCGACAGGCACACCGGGGAGCTGTTTTTT.

V usage is TRBV11-2 and J usage is TRBJ2-7; D is possibly TRBD1 (6 bases). Germline assignment: CDR1 SGHAT and CDR2 FQNNGV. V was trimmed by 5 bases and J by 1 base, leaving 12 bases between them. CDR3 size: 14 residues. CDR3 coding DNA: TGTGCCAGCAGCGAAAGGACAGAATCCTACGAGCAGTACTTC. Its translation is CASSERTESYEQYF.

The rearrangement joins TRBV6-5 to TRBJ2-7; D is ambiguous. This CDR3 comprises 13 residues. V lost 7 bases to trimming and J lost 2 bases, with 12 bases between them. The V gene's germline CDR1 is MNHEY and CDR2 SVGAGI. CDR3 in DNA: TGTGCCAGCACCCAGGACCAGCCCTACGAGCAGTACTTC. Its translation: CASTQDQPYEQYF.

The CDR3 protein is CASSVASTASYEQYF. The CDR3 nucleotides read TGTGCCAGCAGCGTAGCCTCGACGGCCTCCTACGAGCAGTACTTC. The genes are TRBV9 and TRBJ2-7; D is ambiguous. The V gene's germline CDR1 is SGDLS and CDR2 YYNGEE. The CDR3 loop spans 15 amino acids. V lost 0 bases and J lost 0, with 10 bases in between.

This chain links TRBV27 with TRBJ2-1; 9 bases match TRBD2. The trim removed 5 bases at V and 3 bases at J, leaving 5 bases unmatched. From germline, CDR1 is MNHEY and CDR2 SMNVEV (reference sequence). CDR3 size: 15 residues. The CDR3 region has the DNA TGTGCCAGCAGTCTCGGACTAGCGTTCTACAATGAGCAGTTCTTC. This encodes CASSLGLAFYNEQFF.

V and J are TRBV2 and TRBJ1-4; possible D gene TRBD1, 5 bases. Deletions cut 7 bases from V and 0 bases from J, with 15 bases between. Germline-derived CDR1 and CDR2 are SNHLY and FYNNEI. The CDR3 runs 16 residues. The CDR3 region is CASNLLRTSTNEKLFF. The CDR3 bases are TGTGCCAGCAACCTCCTTCGGACATCAACTAATGAAAAACTGTTTTTT.

The rearrangement links TRBV6-5 to TRBJ1-1; D is undetermined. This CDR3 has 13 residues. CDR1 and CDR2 (germline): MNHEY, SVGAGI. V was cut by 5 bases and J by 4 bases, with 11 bases left in between. The CDR3 DNA reads TGTGCCAGCAGTCACGGATTTCTCACTGAAGCTTTCTTT. Residues: CASSHGFLTEAFF.

This clone has more than one count but fewer than ten. The V call is TRBV2, the J call TRBJ1-5; no definite D call. The CDR3 loop spans 17 amino acids. Germline V gene lookup returns CDR1 SNHLY and CDR2 FYNNEI. V shed 5 bases and J shed 4 bases, with 21 bases lying between them. CDR3 nucleotide sequence: TGTGCCAGCAGTCTGAGAAAAAGGACCACAAGGAATCAGCCCCAGCATTTT. Translated: CASSLRKRTTRNQPQHF.

The gene calls are TRBV27 and TRBJ2-2; TRBD1 matches at 9 bases. CDR1 MNHEY and CDR2 SMNVEV come from the germline V gene (reference sequence). V was pared by 4 bases and J by 4 bases, with 7 bases of the junction left unmatched. CDR3 length: 16 amino acids. CDR3 sequence reads: CASSYTGGVGTGELFF. The CDR3 DNA is TGTGCCAGCAGTTATACAGGGGGCGTAGGCACCGGGGAGCTGTTTTTT.

J is TRBJ1-1 and V is TRBV19; unclear D gene. Trimming took off 7 bases at V and 4 bases at J, with 16 bases between the two ends. CDR3 length: 14 residues. Germline V gene sequence: CDR1 LNHDA, CDR2 SQIVND (reference sequence). CDR3 sequence (DNA): TGTGCCAGTAAGTTTTCAAGAGGGAGCACTGAAGCTTTCTTT. Translating it yields CASKFSRGSTEAFF.

The chain couples TRBV19 to TRBJ2-7, with no clear D. The CDR3 spans 13 residues. V dropped 7 bases and J dropped 3 bases, with 13 bases sitting between them. Germline V CDR1 and CDR2: LNHDA, SQIVND (reference sequence). Written as DNA, the CDR3 is TGTGCCAGTATGGGGTATCAGGACTACGAGCAGTACTTC. This encodes CASMGYQDYEQYF.

The chain is built from TRBV28 and TRBJ2-1; D gene unclear. Trimming stripped 3 bases from V and 4 bases from J, with 7 bases between. CDR3 length equals 13 residues. Germline values: CDR1 MDHEN, CDR2 SYDVKM. The CDR3 loop is CASSFGYYNEQFF. CDR3 sequence (DNA): TGTGCCAGCAGTTTTGGCTATTACAATGAGCAGTTCTTC.